Sequencing of this T cell receptor beta chain was carried out in a study of Ad26.COV2.S vaccination and SARS-CoV-2 variants. Study details: Within the COV1001 Ad26.COV2.S trial arm, the donor was enrolled. Findings of the study overall: People who got the vaccine or the placebo had similar non-spike TCR breadth.

Treatment specified: around 19 received Ad26.COV2.S at low or high dose, single or two shots; a few received placebo; per-sample allocation not given. Sample collection was performed on day 63 after the first vaccine or placebo injection. Whoever gave the sample was an adult aged 18-55 years in Boston. Only in-frame clones appear in the TCRdb table, and some are missing; sequencing was by immunoSEQ multiplex PCR. Of roughly 510,000 clones in the sample, roughly nine tenths were seen once. CDR1 MNHNY and CDR2 SVGAGI come from the germline V gene (reference sequence). The ends were cut back, 6 bases at V and 0 bases at J, with 14 bases in the middle. There are 15 residues in the CDR3. Note on this clone: The antigen remains undetermined.

The V call is TRBV6-6, the J call TRBJ1-1; D is perhaps TRBD1 (5 bases). The TCR originated in a person aged 18-60 years who received the Ad26.COV2.S COVID-19 vaccine or a placebo. Specimen: peripheral blood, collected in a trial of Ad26.COV2.S vaccine versus placebo. CDR3 coding DNA: TGTGCCAGCAGATACCCCGGGGCCATGAACACTGAAGCTTTCTTT. Its translation is CASRYPGAMNTEAFF.